What follows is one T cell receptor (beta chain) and its context. Antigen: not known. V gave up 0 bases and J gave up 6 bases, with 18 bases separating them. This CDR3 has 18 amino acids. The germline V gene has CDR1 LGHNA and CDR2 YSLEER. TCRbeta libraries averaged about 40,773 productive templates per sample. TCRdb keeps only in-frame clones here, not all; method: immunoSEQ multiplex PCR. The repertoire has over 30,000 clones, 70% to 90% of them found once; the top ten carry roughly 0.39%. The data originate from a study of STAT3 mutations in large granular lymphocyte leukemia. Study outcomes and limitations: At least one immunodominant TCR beta clonotype appeared in every T-cell large granular lymphocyte leukemia patient. After therapy, 6 of 18 patients switched clonotypes, all new clones STAT3 wild type.

This sequence originates from a human donor with T large granular lymphocyte leukemia. Some clones in this sample may be carry-over from other donors' samples. The specimen sequenced was PBMCs. This chain links TRBV4-3 with TRBJ1-6; D might be TRBD1 (5 bases). CDR3 sequence (DNA): TGCGCCAGCAGCCAAGATTTGGCAGGAGGGGTATTTAATTCACCCCTCCACTTT. This encodes CASSQDLAGGVFNSPLHF.